This is a list of T cell receptor beta chains from one sample in a study of control samples from healthy donors and cancer patients. Generated by immunoSEQ multiplex PCR, the TCRdb table keeps only in-frame clones and is missing some. The profile shows more than 110,000 clones, 75% to 90% of them singletons. The source material was blood. Every receptor here comes from a woman aged 25 to 45 in good health. The CDR3 runs from the conserved cysteine through the conserved F or W. Fields, in order: D gene, V gene, J gene, clone size, CDR3 protein, CDR3 DNA. The D gene is left open where the match is weak. The size field is filled for only some rows; it gives once, few, many or a size class.

d_call: .; v_call: TRBV9; j_call: TRBJ2-7; clone_size: .; cdr3_aa: CASSVGPGAYEQYF; cdr3_nt: TGTGCCAGCAGCGTAGGCCCCGGGGCCTACGAGCAGTACTTC
d_call: .; v_call: TRBV2; j_call: TRBJ2-1; clone_size: .; cdr3_aa: CATSGDSGYNEQFF; cdr3_nt: TGTGCCACCTCAGGGGATTCAGGCTACAATGAGCAGTTCTTC
d_call: .; v_call: TRBV12-1; j_call: TRBJ2-7; clone_size: once; cdr3_aa: CASSPLLDEQYF; cdr3_nt: TGTGCCAGCAGCCCTCTTCTCGACGAGCAGTACTTC
d_call: .; v_call: TRBV10-2; j_call: TRBJ2-7; clone_size: .; cdr3_aa: CASMGASNSYEQYF; cdr3_nt: TGCGCCAGCATGGGGGCTAGCAACTCCTACGAGCAGTACTTC
d_call: .; v_call: TRBV11-2; j_call: TRBJ2-3; clone_size: once; cdr3_aa: CASSLVRGTTDTQYF; cdr3_nt: TGTGCCAGCAGCTTAGTTCGCGGTACCACAGATACGCAGTATTTT
d_call: TRBD2; v_call: TRBV15; j_call: TRBJ2-3; clone_size: .; cdr3_aa: CATSASGLAGKYDTQYF; cdr3_nt: TGTGCCACCAGCGCTTCGGGACTAGCGGGAAAATATGATACGCAGTATTTT
d_call: TRBD2; v_call: TRBV10-3; j_call: TRBJ2-7; clone_size: few; cdr3_aa: CAISEGSGGSSYEQYF; cdr3_nt: TGTGCCATCAGTGAGGGCTCCGGCGGGAGCTCCTACGAGCAGTACTTC
d_call: TRBD2; v_call: TRBV7-3; j_call: TRBJ2-1; clone_size: .; cdr3_aa: CASSSRGLAGEGSSYNEQFF; cdr3_nt: TGTGCCAGCAGCTCCCGGGGACTAGCGGGAGAGGGCAGCTCCTACAATGAGCAGTTCTTC
d_call: TRBD1; v_call: TRBV28; j_call: TRBJ1-1; clone_size: .; cdr3_aa: CASSLTRGRSTEAFF; cdr3_nt: TGTGCCAGCAGTTTAACCAGGGGGCGAAGCACTGAAGCTTTCTTT
d_call: .; v_call: TRBV18; j_call: TRBJ1-6; clone_size: once; cdr3_aa: CASSPGTTVNSPLHF; cdr3_nt: TGTGCCAGCTCACCAGGGACAACCGTTAATTCACCCCTCCACTTT
d_call: .; v_call: TRBV19; j_call: TRBJ1-5; clone_size: .; cdr3_aa: CASSPGPRGTHQPQHF; cdr3_nt: TGTGCCAGTAGTCCCGGTCCCAGGGGAACACATCAGCCCCAGCATTTT
d_call: TRBD1; v_call: TRBV19; j_call: TRBJ1-1; clone_size: .; cdr3_aa: CASSGAGGRTEAFF; cdr3_nt: TGTGCCAGTAGTGGGGCAGGGGGTCGCACTGAAGCTTTCTTT
d_call: .; v_call: TRBV13; j_call: TRBJ2-2; clone_size: .; cdr3_aa: CASSRGNTGELFF; cdr3_nt: TGTGCCAGCAGCAGGGGGAACACCGGGGAGCTGTTTTTT
d_call: TRBD2; v_call: TRBV5-1; j_call: TRBJ2-7; clone_size: .; cdr3_aa: CASTFRGGGGEQYF; cdr3_nt: TGCGCCAGCACCTTCCGGGGCGGGGGGGGCGAGCAGTACTTC
d_call: .; v_call: TRBV24-1; j_call: TRBJ1-6; clone_size: .; cdr3_aa: CATSDLPDNSPLHF; cdr3_nt: TGTGCCACCAGTGACCTACCCGATAATTCACCCCTCCACTTT
d_call: .; v_call: TRBV27; j_call: TRBJ1-6; clone_size: .; cdr3_aa: CASSSRTGTERSPLHF; cdr3_nt: TGTGCCAGCAGTTCCCGCACCGGGACCGAGAGGTCACCCCTCCACTTT
d_call: TRBD2; v_call: TRBV5-1; j_call: TRBJ2-5; clone_size: .; cdr3_aa: CASRIGVAGDQETQYF; cdr3_nt: TGCGCCAGCAGAATTGGGGTAGCGGGAGATCAGGAGACCCAGTACTTC
d_call: .; v_call: TRBV29-1; j_call: TRBJ2-7; clone_size: .; cdr3_aa: CSVFDRNSYEQYF; cdr3_nt: TGCAGCGTCTTCGACAGAAACTCCTACGAGCAGTACTTC
d_call: TRBD1; v_call: TRBV2; j_call: TRBJ2-1; clone_size: .; cdr3_aa: CASSGQGATGLYNEQFF; cdr3_nt: TGTGCCAGCAGTGGGCAGGGGGCGACCGGCCTCTACAATGAGCAGTTCTTC
d_call: TRBD1; v_call: TRBV6-5; j_call: TRBJ1-3; clone_size: .; cdr3_aa: CASRDRQGAGNTIYF; cdr3_nt: TGTGCCAGCAGGGATCGACAGGGAGCTGGAAACACCATATATTTT
d_call: .; v_call: TRBV3-1/TRBV3-2; j_call: TRBJ1-4; clone_size: .; cdr3_aa: CASSQATGFTANEKLFF; cdr3_nt: TGTGCCAGCAGCCAAGCTACAGGGTTTACGGCTAATGAAAAACTGTTTTTT
d_call: .; v_call: TRBV3-1/TRBV3-2; j_call: TRBJ2-6; clone_size: .; cdr3_aa: CASSQAQRAGANVLTF; cdr3_nt: TGTGCCAGCAGCCAAGCGCAGAGAGCTGGGGCCAACGTCCTGACTTTC
d_call: .; v_call: TRBV7-6; j_call: TRBJ2-7; clone_size: .; cdr3_aa: CASSLAPSSSYEQYF; cdr3_nt: TGTGCCAGCAGCTTAGCCCCGTCGAGCTCCTACGAGCAGTACTTC
d_call: .; v_call: TRBV19; j_call: TRBJ1-5; clone_size: .; cdr3_aa: CASTGAGQPQHF; cdr3_nt: TGTGCCAGTACCGGGGCGGGGCAGCCCCAGCATTTT
d_call: TRBD2; v_call: TRBV7-6; j_call: TRBJ2-1; clone_size: .; cdr3_aa: CASSSLRLAGASEQFF; cdr3_nt: TGTGCCAGCAGCTCCCTAAGACTAGCGGGAGCGTCTGAGCAGTTCTTC
d_call: TRBD2; v_call: TRBV29-1; j_call: TRBJ2-7; clone_size: .; cdr3_aa: CSGGTSGYEQYF; cdr3_nt: TGCAGCGGGGGGACTAGCGGCTACGAGCAGTACTTC
d_call: .; v_call: TRBV21-1; j_call: TRBJ1-5; clone_size: .; cdr3_aa: CASSAQWGRAAADQPQHF; cdr3_nt: TGTGCCAGCAGCGCCCAATGGGGTAGGGCAGCAGCCGATCAGCCCCAGCATTTT
d_call: .; v_call: TRBV29-1; j_call: TRBJ2-1; clone_size: .; cdr3_aa: CSVDPYLGAGNSYNEQFF; cdr3_nt: TGCAGCGTTGACCCCTACTTGGGGGCGGGCAATTCCTACAATGAGCAGTTCTTC
d_call: .; v_call: TRBV28; j_call: TRBJ2-2; clone_size: .; cdr3_aa: CASSLAGANTGELFF; cdr3_nt: TGTGCCAGCAGTTTAGCGGGGGCAAACACCGGGGAGCTGTTTTTT
d_call: .; v_call: TRBV29-1; j_call: TRBJ1-5; clone_size: .; cdr3_aa: CSVEVQGGEPQHF; cdr3_nt: TGCAGCGTTGAAGTACAGGGAGGAGAGCCCCAGCATTTT
d_call: TRBD2; v_call: TRBV6-5; j_call: TRBJ2-3; clone_size: .; cdr3_aa: CASSRSGSSTDTQYF; cdr3_nt: TGTGCCAGCAGTCGCAGCGGGAGTAGCACAGATACGCAGTATTTT
d_call: .; v_call: TRBV11-2; j_call: TRBJ2-4; clone_size: .; cdr3_aa: CASTPTYPNIQYF; cdr3_nt: TGTGCCAGCACCCCGACATACCCAAACATTCAGTACTTC
d_call: .; v_call: TRBV11-3; j_call: TRBJ2-5; clone_size: .; cdr3_aa: CASSLEYSGVSGGETQYF; cdr3_nt: TGTGCCAGCAGCTTAGAGTACTCGGGGGTCTCAGGGGGAGAGACCCAGTACTTC
d_call: .; v_call: TRBV10-3; j_call: TRBJ1-3; clone_size: few; cdr3_aa: CAISETGTSGNTIYF; cdr3_nt: TGTGCCATCAGTGAAACCGGGACCTCTGGAAACACCATATATTTT
d_call: .; v_call: TRBV3-1/TRBV3-2; j_call: TRBJ2-7; clone_size: .; cdr3_aa: CASSSRDGALIEQYF; cdr3_nt: TGTGCCAGCAGCTCCCGGGACGGGGCCTTGATTGAGCAGTACTTC
d_call: TRBD1; v_call: TRBV5-6; j_call: TRBJ2-1; clone_size: .; cdr3_aa: CASTLGQGAREQFF; cdr3_nt: TGTGCCAGCACTTTGGGACAGGGGGCAAGAGAGCAGTTCTTC
d_call: TRBD2; v_call: TRBV7-3; j_call: TRBJ2-3; clone_size: .; cdr3_aa: CASSLGSGRADTQYF; cdr3_nt: TGTGCCAGCAGCTTAGGTAGCGGGAGGGCAGATACGCAGTATTTT
d_call: .; v_call: TRBV7-2; j_call: TRBJ2-2; clone_size: .; cdr3_aa: CASSLAARANTGELFF; cdr3_nt: TGTGCCAGCAGCTTAGCCGCGCGTGCGAACACCGGGGAGCTGTTTTTT
d_call: TRBD1; v_call: TRBV5-1; j_call: TRBJ2-3; clone_size: .; cdr3_aa: CASSPRTGGVTDTQYF; cdr3_nt: TGCGCCAGCAGCCCCAGGACAGGGGGGGTCACAGATACGCAGTATTTT
d_call: .; v_call: TRBV7-3; j_call: TRBJ2-5; clone_size: .; cdr3_aa: CASSDGTGTETQYF; cdr3_nt: TGTGCCAGCAGCGACGGTACAGGGACGGAGACCCAGTACTTC
d_call: TRBD1; v_call: TRBV5-1; j_call: TRBJ2-5; clone_size: .; cdr3_aa: CASSPDTGGEETQYF; cdr3_nt: TGCGCCAGCAGCCCAGACACAGGGGGCGAAGAGACCCAGTACTTC
d_call: TRBD1; v_call: TRBV5-1; j_call: TRBJ2-7; clone_size: .; cdr3_aa: CASSTGTASSYEQYF; cdr3_nt: TGCGCCAGCAGCACAGGGACAGCCAGCTCCTACGAGCAGTACTTC
d_call: TRBD2; v_call: TRBV7-2; j_call: TRBJ2-1; clone_size: .; cdr3_aa: CASSLDGRAWNEQFF; cdr3_nt: TGTGCCAGCAGCTTAGACGGGAGGGCCTGGAATGAGCAGTTCTTC
d_call: .; v_call: TRBV11-2; j_call: TRBJ2-7; clone_size: .; cdr3_aa: CASTLSGQGAYEQYF; cdr3_nt: TGTGCCAGCACCCTGAGCGGGCAGGGGGCCTACGAGCAGTACTTC
d_call: .; v_call: TRBV7-2; j_call: TRBJ1-1; clone_size: .; cdr3_aa: CASSLVPAGSEAFF; cdr3_nt: TGTGCCAGCAGCTTAGTGCCGGCTGGGTCTGAAGCTTTCTTT
d_call: .; v_call: TRBV30; j_call: TRBJ1-3; clone_size: .; cdr3_aa: CAWSGGSGNTIYF; cdr3_nt: TGTGCCTGGAGTGGAGGGTCCGGAAACACCATATATTTT
d_call: .; v_call: TRBV4-1; j_call: TRBJ1-4; clone_size: few; cdr3_aa: CASSYRIGNEKLFF; cdr3_nt: TGCGCCAGCAGTTACAGGATAGGTAATGAAAAACTGTTTTTT
d_call: .; v_call: TRBV14; j_call: TRBJ2-7; clone_size: .; cdr3_aa: CASSHYGRGYEQYF; cdr3_nt: TGTGCCAGCAGCCATTATGGCAGGGGCTACGAGCAGTACTTC
d_call: TRBD1; v_call: TRBV7-3; j_call: TRBJ2-6; clone_size: .; cdr3_aa: CASSGQGASGANVLTF; cdr3_nt: TGTGCCAGCAGCGGACAGGGGGCTTCTGGGGCCAACGTCCTGACTTTC
d_call: .; v_call: TRBV18; j_call: TRBJ2-7; clone_size: .; cdr3_aa: CASSPGRTYEQYF; cdr3_nt: TGTGCCAGCTCACCCGGACGGACCTACGAGCAGTACTTC